This passage covers 3 T cell receptor beta chains from one sample sequenced in a study of OX40 agonist ivuxolimab in advanced cancers. Sequencing used immunoSEQ multiplex PCR; TCRdb keeps in-frame clones, though not all of them. Of tens of thousands of clones listed, under 90% are singletons. Sequenced material: CD4+ or CD8+ T cells sorted from blood, taken in a trial of the OX40 agonist ivuxolimab. The receptors derive from an adult with an advanced solid tumor such as melanoma, head and neck, liver or kidney cancer.

This rearrangement joins TRBV2 to TRBJ2-3; D gene unclear. CDR1 is SNHLY and CDR2 is FYNNEI in the germline V gene. The CDR3 loop spans 11 amino acids. Trimming took off 6 bases at V and 5 bases at J, with 6 bases between the two ends. The CDR3 DNA follows: TGTGCCAGCAGGGTACAAGATACGCAGTATTTT. It yields the protein CASRVQDTQYF. The whole variable domain, filled in from reference TRBV2 and TRBJ2-3, reads EPEVTQTPSHQVTQMGQEVILRCVPISNHLYFYWYRQILGQKVEFLVSFYNNEISEKSEIFDDQFSVERPDGSNFTLKIRSTKLEDSAMYFCASRVQDTQYFGPGTRLTVL.

The J gene is TRBJ1-4, the V gene TRBV28; D is unclear. The CDR3 loop spans 15 amino acids. Germline lookup yields CDR1 MDHEN and CDR2 SYDVKM. Trimming shortened V by 7 bases and J by 7 bases, and 19 bases separated the two germline ends. The CDR3 is CASTLSRGGIEKLFF. Written as DNA, the CDR3 is TGTGCCAGCACCCTGTCCAGAGGAGGGATTGAAAAACTGTTTTTT.

The gene calls are TRBV10-2 and TRBJ2-7, with D perhaps matching TRBD2 (5 bases). The V and J ends lost 7 bases and 1 base respectively, with 20 bases between them. Germline V lookup: CDR1 WSHSY, CDR2 SAAADI. CDR3 size: 16 residues. This chain's CDR3 is CASTAPGRVSSYEQYF. DNA of the CDR3: TGCGCCAGCACGGCCCCCGGGCGGGTTTCTTCCTACGAGCAGTACTTC.